These 6 T cell receptor beta chains share one sample of origin, sequenced in a study of tumor-infiltrating lymphocytes in primary liver carcinoma. TCR beta cDNA was made from approximately 500 ng total RNA with a constant-region primer. Nested multiplex PCR, run for three rounds with slightly modified ARM-PCR, yielded TCR beta libraries. In the first two PCR rounds, TRBV1-TRBV30 forward primers were paired with a C-beta reverse primer, and each round lasted approximately 10 cycles. TCRdb passed the multiplex PCR reads through MiXCR, listing each CDR3 protein once. Here the sample spans over 250,000 distinct CDR3 sequences, around 50% being singletons. Germline DNA was also extracted, and blood RNA was taken from unsorted whole blood. Sequenced: peripheral blood. Receptor source: a woman aged 25 to 39 with primary liver carcinoma and hepatitis B virus infection.

The chain carries TRBV11-3 and TRBJ2-1; 7 nucleotides match TRBD2. Germline CDR1 is SGHNT and CDR2 is YENEEA. This CDR3 has 15 residues. CDR3 coding DNA: TGTGCTAGCGCCCCGGGACTATTGCATGGGGGTGAGCAGTTCTTC. This gives the protein CASAPGLLHGGEQFF.

The V call is TRBV6-4, the J call TRBJ2-3; 8 bases are shared with TRBD1. Germline V gives CDR1 MRHNA, CDR2 SNTAGT. Trimming at V came to 10 bases and at J to 7 bases, leaving 13 bases not matched to a gene. The CDR3 loop spans 14 amino acids. In nucleotides, the CDR3 is TGTGCCACCGCCGGGACAGGTGAATTGCATACGCAGTATTTT. Residues: CATAGTGELHTQYF.

This chain connects TRBV4-1 to TRBJ2-1; TRBD1 matches 10 bases. V gave up 4 bases and J gave up 9 bases; unmatched junction bases: 15. The germline V gene has CDR1 MGHRA and CDR2 YSYEKL. The CDR3 loop spans 17 amino acids. CDR3 sequence reads: CASSLSGQGTPLGEQFF. The CDR3 DNA sequence: TGCGCCAGCAGCCTATCGGGACAGGGGACTCCATTAGGTGAGCAGTTCTTC.

This clonotype appeared many times. This sequence joins TRBV14 and TRBJ2-1, with a tentative D call TRBD2 (5 bases). The CDR3 spans 13 residues. V lost 1 base, J lost 10 bases, and 11 bases lay in between. Per germline, CDR1 SGHDN and CDR2 FVKESK. CDR3 nucleotides: TGTGCCAGCAGCCAAGTGAGGGTACGCGAGCAGTTCTTC. It is translated as CASSQVRVREQFF.

The chain joins TRBV28 to TRBJ2-3; D gene uncertain. CDR1 MDHEN and CDR2 SYDVKM come from the germline V gene. The CDR3 sequence is 13 residues long. V shed 3 bases and J shed 5 bases, with 9 bases lying between them. The CDR3 nucleotides read TGTGCCAGCAGTTTTAGGTACAAAGATACGCAGTATTTT. Its translation: CASSFRYKDTQYF.

Of note for this clonotype: At one of its ends the junction is not consistent with the germline gene, which may arise from a read error. This chain uses TRBV6-1 with TRBJ1-5; D uncertain. CDR3 length equals 15 residues. Germline V CDR1 and CDR2: MNHNS, SASEGT. The DNA for the CDR3 is TGTGCCGGCAGTGAAGAATGGTGGATCAATCAGCCCCAGCATTTT. Its protein is CAGSEEWWINQPQHF.